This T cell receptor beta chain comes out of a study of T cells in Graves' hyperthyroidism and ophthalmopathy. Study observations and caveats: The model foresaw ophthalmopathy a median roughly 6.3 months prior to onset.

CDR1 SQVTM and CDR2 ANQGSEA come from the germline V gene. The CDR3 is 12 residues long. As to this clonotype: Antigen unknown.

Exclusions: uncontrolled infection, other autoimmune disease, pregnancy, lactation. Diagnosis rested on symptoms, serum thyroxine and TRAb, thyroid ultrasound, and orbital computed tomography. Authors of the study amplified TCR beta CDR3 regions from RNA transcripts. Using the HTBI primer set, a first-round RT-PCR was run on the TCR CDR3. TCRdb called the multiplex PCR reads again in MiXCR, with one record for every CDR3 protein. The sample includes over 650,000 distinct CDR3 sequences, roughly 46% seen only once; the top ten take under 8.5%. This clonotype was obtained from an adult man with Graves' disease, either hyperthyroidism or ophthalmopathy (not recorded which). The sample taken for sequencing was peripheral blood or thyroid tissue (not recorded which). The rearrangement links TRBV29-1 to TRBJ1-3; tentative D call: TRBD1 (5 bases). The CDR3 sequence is CSPTTVGNTIYF. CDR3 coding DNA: TGCAGTCCTACGACAGTAGGAAACACCATATATTTT.